Described below is a single T cell receptor beta chain sequence and its context. The record originates from a study of shared clonotypes between healthy human individuals. Germline V lookup: CDR1 MGHRA, CDR2 YSYEKL. CDR3 length: 12 residues. With 4 bases removed from V and 7 bases from J, the gap between germline ends came to 8 bases. The authors ran the assay at deep level. Only in-frame clones appear in the TCRdb table, and some are missing; sequencing was by immunoSEQ multiplex PCR. The sample gives approximately 470,000 clones, about 72% of which show up once; approximately 12% is in the top ten. The origin of this receptor is a woman aged 40-49 years in good health. Some clones in this sample may be carry-over from other donors' samples. The V call is TRBV4-1, the J call TRBJ2-4; D uncertain. The sequencing input was PBMCs. CDR3 nucleotides: TGCGCCAGCAGCCCGACCACGAACATTCAGTACTTC. This gives the protein CASSPTTNIQYF.